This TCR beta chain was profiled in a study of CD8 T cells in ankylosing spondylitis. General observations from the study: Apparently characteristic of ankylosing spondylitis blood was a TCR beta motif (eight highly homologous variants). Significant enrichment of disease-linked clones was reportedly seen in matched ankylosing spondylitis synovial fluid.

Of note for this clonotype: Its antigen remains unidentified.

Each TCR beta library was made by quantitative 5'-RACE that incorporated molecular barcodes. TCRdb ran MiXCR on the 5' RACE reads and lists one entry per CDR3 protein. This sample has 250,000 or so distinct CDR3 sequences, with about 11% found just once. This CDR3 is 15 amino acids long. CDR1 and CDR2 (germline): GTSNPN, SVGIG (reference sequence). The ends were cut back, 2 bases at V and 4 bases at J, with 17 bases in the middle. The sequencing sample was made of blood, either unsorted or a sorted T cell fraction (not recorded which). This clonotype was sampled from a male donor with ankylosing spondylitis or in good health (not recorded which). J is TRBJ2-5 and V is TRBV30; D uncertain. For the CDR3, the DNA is TGTGCCTGGAGTTCCACCGCCCGATGGGTAGAGACCCAGTACTTC. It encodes CAWSSTARWVETQYF.